The entry that follows covers one T cell receptor beta chain sequence. This clone was counted only a few times. It has no known antigen specificity. The record has no base qualities; no much larger clone is one base away. The CDR3, cysteine through phenylalanine, is 14 amino acids long. Kept here is only the CDR3 DNA, which spans 42 bases and is read in frame from base 1. A distance of 7 bases separates the germline ends of V and J, which lose 4 bases and 1 base respectively. CDR1 and CDR2, per the germline V gene, are SGHDN and FVKESK. This sample stems from a study of blood T cell repertoires in COVID-19 (TCRdb year 2020). About the investigation overall: Samples covering the acute and convalescent phases of COVID-19 were provided by collaborators in the United States, Italy and Spain. The prospective study material was composed of cDNA or gDNA derived from T cells, B-cell-depleted T cells, or PBMCs. Subjects who had been exposed to COVID-19, were actively infected with it, or had recovered from it provided the deeply sampled blood TCRbeta repertoires that made up the dataset. The repertoires were released in a freely available public database meant as a resource for research on the immune response to SARS-CoV-2. Samples came from the ongoing ImmuneRACE study (first 160 participants) plus 1,254 subjects from 6 global collaborators. Nearly every sample came with metadata listing a de-identified subject ID, COVID-19 status, age in years and sex. Where available, HLA class I and class II types were taken from metadata supplied by the sample provider and were not determined by assay-based typing. General findings and caveats noted by the study authors: Clinical and demographic metadata were provided uncurated, with the amount varying by source and participant.

TCRbeta CDR3 regions were amplified from genomic DNA using the immunoSEQ Assay, a bias-controlled multiplex PCR. In the source study's methods: Within the assay, amplification of reference gene primers was used to estimate how many nucleated cells each sample contained. Sequence reads were collapsed and filtered to measure the absolute abundance of every unique TCRbeta CDR3 rearrangement. For each sample, productive Simpson clonality was calculated as the square root of Simpson's diversity index over productive rearrangements. The immuneACCESS repertoire file appears here via TCRdb, limited to in-frame rearrangements. These files lack a portion of the clones; in checked studies, under half of the deficit traces to unresolved V genes, and the cause of the others is not known. The V and J calls and clone size were taken over from that table, and D and trimming were inferred from the DNA. The sample table shows about 250,000 clones, and approximately 79% are seen once. The ten top clones hold over 3% of the sample.

Collaborating institutions collected whole blood in K2EDTA tubes following their own protocols. For TCRbeta analysis, collaborators shipped samples as frozen whole blood, isolated PBMCs, or DNA extracted from either of those sample types. The sequence joins TRBV14 to TRBJ2-2; the D segment cannot be called with confidence. The receptor was isolated from a woman between 35 and 50 years old with active or convalescent COVID-19. The material sequenced was peripheral blood. The nucleotide sequence reads as follows: TGTGCCAGCAGCCCTAGGAGGAACACCGGGGAGCTGTTTTTT. Translated, it gives CASSPRRNTGELFF.